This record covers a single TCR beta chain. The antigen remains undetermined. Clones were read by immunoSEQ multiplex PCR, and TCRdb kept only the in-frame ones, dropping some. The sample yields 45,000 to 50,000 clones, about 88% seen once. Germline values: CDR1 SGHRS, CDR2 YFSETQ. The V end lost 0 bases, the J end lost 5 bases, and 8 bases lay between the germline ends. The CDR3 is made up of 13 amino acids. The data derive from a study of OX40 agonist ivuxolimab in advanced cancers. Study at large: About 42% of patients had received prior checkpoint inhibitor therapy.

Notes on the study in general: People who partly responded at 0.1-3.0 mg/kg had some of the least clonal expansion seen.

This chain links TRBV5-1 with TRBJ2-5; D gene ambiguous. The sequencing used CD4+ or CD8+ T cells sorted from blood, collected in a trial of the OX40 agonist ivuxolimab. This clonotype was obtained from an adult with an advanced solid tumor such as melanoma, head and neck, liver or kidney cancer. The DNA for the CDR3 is TGCGCCAGCAGCTTGGCCCTCCGGGAGACCCAGTACTTC. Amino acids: CASSLALRETQYF.